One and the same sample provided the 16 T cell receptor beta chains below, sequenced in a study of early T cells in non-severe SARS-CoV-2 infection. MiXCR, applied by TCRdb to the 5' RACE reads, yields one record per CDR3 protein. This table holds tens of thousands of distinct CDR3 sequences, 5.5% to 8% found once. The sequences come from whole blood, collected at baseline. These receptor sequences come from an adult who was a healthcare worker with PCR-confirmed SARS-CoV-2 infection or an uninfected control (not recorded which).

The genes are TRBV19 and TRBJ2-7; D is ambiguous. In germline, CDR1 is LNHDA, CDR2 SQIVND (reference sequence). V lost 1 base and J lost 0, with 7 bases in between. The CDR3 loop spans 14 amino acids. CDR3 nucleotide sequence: TGTGCCAGTAGTATAGTTGGCAGCTCCTACGAGCAGTACTTC. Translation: CASSIVGSSYEQYF.

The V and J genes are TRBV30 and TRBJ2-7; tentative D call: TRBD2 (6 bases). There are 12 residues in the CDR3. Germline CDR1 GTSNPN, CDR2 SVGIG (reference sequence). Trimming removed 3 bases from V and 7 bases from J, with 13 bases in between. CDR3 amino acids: CAWRLAPSEQYF. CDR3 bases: TGTGCCTGGAGACTAGCTCCTAGTGAGCAGTACTTC.

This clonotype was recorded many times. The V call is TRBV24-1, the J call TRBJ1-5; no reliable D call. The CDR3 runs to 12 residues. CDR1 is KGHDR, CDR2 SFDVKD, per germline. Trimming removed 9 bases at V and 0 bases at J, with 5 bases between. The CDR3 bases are TGTGCCACCGGGGATAGCAATCAGCCCCAGCATTTT. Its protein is CATGDSNQPQHF.

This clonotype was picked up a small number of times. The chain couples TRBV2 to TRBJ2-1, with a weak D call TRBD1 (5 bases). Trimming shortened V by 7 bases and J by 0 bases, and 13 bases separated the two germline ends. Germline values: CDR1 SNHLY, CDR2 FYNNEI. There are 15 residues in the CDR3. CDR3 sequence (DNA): TGTGCCAGCAAAGGGGCCCGGCGCTCCTACAATGAGCAGTTCTTC. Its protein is CASKGARRSYNEQFF.

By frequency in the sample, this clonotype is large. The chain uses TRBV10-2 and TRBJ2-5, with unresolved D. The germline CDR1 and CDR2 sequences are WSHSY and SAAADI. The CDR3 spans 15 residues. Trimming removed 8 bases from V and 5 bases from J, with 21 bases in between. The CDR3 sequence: CASESNSAVGETQYF. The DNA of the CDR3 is TGCGCCAGCGAGAGTAATAGTGCAGTGGGGGAGACCCAGTACTTC.

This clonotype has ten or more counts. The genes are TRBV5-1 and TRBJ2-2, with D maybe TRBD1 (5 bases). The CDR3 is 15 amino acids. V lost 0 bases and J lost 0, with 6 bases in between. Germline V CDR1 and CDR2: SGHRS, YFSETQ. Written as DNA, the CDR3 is TGCGCCAGCAGCTTGGAGACAGCGAACACCGGGGAGCTGTTTTTT. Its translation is CASSLETANTGELFF.

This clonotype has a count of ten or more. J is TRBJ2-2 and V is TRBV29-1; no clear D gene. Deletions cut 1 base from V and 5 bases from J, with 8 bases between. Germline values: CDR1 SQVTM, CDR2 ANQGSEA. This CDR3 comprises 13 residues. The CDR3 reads CSVEVLGTGELFF. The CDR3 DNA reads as TGCAGCGTTGAAGTTTTAGGAACCGGGGAGCTGTTTTTT.

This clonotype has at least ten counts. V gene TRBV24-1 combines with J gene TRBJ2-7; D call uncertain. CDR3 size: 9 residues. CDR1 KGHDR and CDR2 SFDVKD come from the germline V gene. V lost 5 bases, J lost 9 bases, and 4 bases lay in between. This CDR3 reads CATSGVQYF. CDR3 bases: TGTGCCACCAGTGGGGTGCAGTACTTC.

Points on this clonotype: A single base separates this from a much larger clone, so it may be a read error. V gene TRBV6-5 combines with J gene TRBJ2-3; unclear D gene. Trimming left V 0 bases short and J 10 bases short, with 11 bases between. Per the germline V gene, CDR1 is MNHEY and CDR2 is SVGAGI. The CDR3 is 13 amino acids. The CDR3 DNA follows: TGTGCCAGCAGTTACTCTCTTGGGGATTCGCAGTATTTT. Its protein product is CASSYSLGDSQYF.

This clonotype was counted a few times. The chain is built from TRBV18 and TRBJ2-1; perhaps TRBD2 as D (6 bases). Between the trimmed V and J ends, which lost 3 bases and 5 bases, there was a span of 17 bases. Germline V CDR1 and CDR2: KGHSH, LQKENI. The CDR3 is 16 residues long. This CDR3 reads CASSPLPRGADNEQFF. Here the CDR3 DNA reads TGTGCCAGCTCACCCCTCCCCCGCGGGGCCGACAATGAGCAGTTCTTC.

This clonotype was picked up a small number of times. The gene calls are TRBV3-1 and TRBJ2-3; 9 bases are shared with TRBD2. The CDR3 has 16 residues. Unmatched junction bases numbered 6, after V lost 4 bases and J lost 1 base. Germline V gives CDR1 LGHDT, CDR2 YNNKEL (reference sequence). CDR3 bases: TGTGCCAGCAGCCGTAGCGGGAGAGCGGGCACAGATACGCAGTATTTT. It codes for CASSRSGRAGTDTQYF.

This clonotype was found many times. CDR3 protein: CASSRRGGTDTQYF. The CDR3 DNA follows: TGCGCCAGCAGCCGGCGGGGCGGCACAGATACGCAGTATTTT. V usage is TRBV4-3 and J usage is TRBJ2-3, with a possible D match to TRBD2 (6 bases). V lost 4 bases and J lost 1, with 9 bases in between. Germline loops: CDR1 LGHNA, CDR2 YSLEER. The CDR3 covers 14 residues.

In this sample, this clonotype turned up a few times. CDR3 amino acids: CASSWGQNYGYTF. The CDR3 DNA is TGTGCCAGCAGTTGGGGACAGAACTATGGCTACACCTTC. V usage is TRBV28 and J usage is TRBJ1-2; 7 bases line up with TRBD1. Trimming removed 4 bases from V and 2 bases from J; junction bases left unmatched: 1. Germline V lookup: CDR1 MDHEN, CDR2 SYDVKM. There are 13 residues in the CDR3.

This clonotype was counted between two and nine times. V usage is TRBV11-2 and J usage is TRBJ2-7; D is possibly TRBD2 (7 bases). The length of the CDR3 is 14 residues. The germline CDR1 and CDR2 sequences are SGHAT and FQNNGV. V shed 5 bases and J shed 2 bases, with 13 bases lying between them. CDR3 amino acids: CASSPQGRAYEQYF. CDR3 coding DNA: TGTGCCAGCAGCCCGCAGGGGAGGGCCTACGAGCAGTACTTC.

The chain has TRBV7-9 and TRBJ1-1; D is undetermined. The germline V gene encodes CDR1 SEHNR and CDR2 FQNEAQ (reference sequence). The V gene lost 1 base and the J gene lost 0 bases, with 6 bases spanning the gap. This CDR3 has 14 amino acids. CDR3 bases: TGTGCCAGCAGCTTAGAGGGTCTGAACACTGAAGCTTTCTTT. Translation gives CASSLEGLNTEAFF. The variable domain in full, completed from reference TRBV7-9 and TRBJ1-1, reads DTGVSQNPRHKITKRGQNVTFRCDPISEHNRLYWYRQTLGQGPEFLTYFQNEAQLEKSRLLSDRFSAERPKGSFSTLEIQRTEQGDSAMYLCASSLEGLNTEAFFGQGTRLTVV.

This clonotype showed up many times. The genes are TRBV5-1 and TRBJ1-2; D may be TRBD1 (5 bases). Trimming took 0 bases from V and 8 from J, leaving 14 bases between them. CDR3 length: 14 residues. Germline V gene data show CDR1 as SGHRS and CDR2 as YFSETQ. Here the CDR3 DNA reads TGCGCCAGCAGCTTGGCGTCTGGAGAGGGGGGCTACACCTTC. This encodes CASSLASGEGGYTF. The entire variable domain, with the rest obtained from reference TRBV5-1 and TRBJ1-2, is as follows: KAGVTQTPRYLIKTRGQQVTLSCSPISGHRSVSWYQQTPGQGLQFLFEYFSETQRNKGNFPGRFSGRQFSNSRSEMNVSTLELGDSALYLCASSLASGEGGYTFGSGTRLTVV.